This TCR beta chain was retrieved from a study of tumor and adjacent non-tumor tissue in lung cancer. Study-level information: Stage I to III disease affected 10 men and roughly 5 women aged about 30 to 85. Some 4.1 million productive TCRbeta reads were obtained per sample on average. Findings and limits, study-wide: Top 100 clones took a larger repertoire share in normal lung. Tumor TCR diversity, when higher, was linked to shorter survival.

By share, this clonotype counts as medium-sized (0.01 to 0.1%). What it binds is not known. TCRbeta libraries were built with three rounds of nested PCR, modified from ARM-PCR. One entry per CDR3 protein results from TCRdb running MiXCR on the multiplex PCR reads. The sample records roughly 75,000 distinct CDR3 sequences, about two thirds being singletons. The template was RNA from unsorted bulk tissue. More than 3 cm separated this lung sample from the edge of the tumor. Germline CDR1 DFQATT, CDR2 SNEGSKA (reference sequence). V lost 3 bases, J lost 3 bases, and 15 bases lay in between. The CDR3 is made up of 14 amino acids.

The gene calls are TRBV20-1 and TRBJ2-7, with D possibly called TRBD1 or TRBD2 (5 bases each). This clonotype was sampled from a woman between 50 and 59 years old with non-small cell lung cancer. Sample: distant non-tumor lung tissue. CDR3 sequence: CSASHEGLGYEQYF. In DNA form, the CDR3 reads TGCAGTGCTAGCCATGAGGGGCTGGGCTACGAGCAGTACTTC.